This T cell receptor beta chain was captured in a study of blood T cell repertoires in COVID-19. V was shortened by 3 bases and J by 5 bases, with 8 bases between the two germline ends. This CDR3 comprises 14 residues. Germline V gene sequence: CDR1 KGHSH, CDR2 LQKENI. Here immunoSEQ multiplex PCR was the method, and the copy in TCRdb shows in-frame clones only, minus some. The sample contains 230,000 or so clones, around 91% of which appear only once. The TCR was taken from a woman aged 60-75 years with COVID-19, enrolled during active disease. The rearrangement uses TRBV18 and TRBJ1-6, with a weak D call TRBD1 (5 bases). Sequencing was carried out using peripheral blood. The CDR3 protein is CASSPSRDNSPLHF. As DNA, the CDR3 is TGTGCCAGCTCACCGTCCAGGGATAATTCACCCCTCCACTTT.